Listed here are 14 T cell receptor beta chains from one sample, sequenced in a study of blood T cell repertoires in COVID-19. Here immunoSEQ multiplex PCR was the method, and the copy in TCRdb shows in-frame clones only, minus some. The sample lists roughly 42,000 clones, 90% to 95% seen once, with roughly 0.35% in the top ten. Sequenced input: peripheral blood. Receptors originate from a man between 50 and 59 years old with COVID-19, enrolled during active disease.

The chain uses TRBV10-3 and TRBJ1-6, with D possibly matching TRBD1 (6 bases). The germline V gene has CDR1 ENHRY and CDR2 SYGVKD. The CDR3 runs 14 residues. V dropped 7 bases and J dropped 6 bases, with 13 bases sitting between them. The CDR3 DNA sequence: TGTGCCATCACCACGAGACAGGCTAATTCACCCCTCCACTTT. Its protein is CAITTRQANSPLHF.

The chain couples TRBV10-3 to TRBJ2-7, with D possibly TRBD2 on 5 matching bases. The ends were cut back, 0 bases at V and 4 bases at J, with 16 bases in the middle. In germline, CDR1 is ENHRY, CDR2 SYGVKD. The CDR3 is 16 amino acids. The CDR3 loop is CAISESVEAVLYEQYF. The DNA of the CDR3 is TGTGCCATCAGTGAGTCTGTGGAGGCTGTTCTTTACGAGCAGTACTTC.

The chain joins TRBV30 to TRBJ1-2; D is possibly TRBD1 (6 bases). The V end lost 2 bases, the J end lost 7 bases, and 14 bases lay between the germline ends. The germline gives CDR1 GTSNPN, CDR2 SVGIG (reference sequence). CDR3 length: 13 amino acids. The CDR3 is CAWSIGGEGGYTF. The CDR3 region has the DNA TGTGCCTGGAGTATAGGGGGGGAGGGTGGCTACACCTTC.

V usage is TRBV5-5 and J usage is TRBJ2-1, with D perhaps matching TRBD1 (5 bases). The germline V gene has CDR1 SGHKS and CDR2 YYEKEE (reference sequence). V was trimmed by 0 bases and J by 3 bases, leaving 7 bases between them. The CDR3 extends over 14 amino acids. The CDR3 reads CASSLVGRYNEQFF. CDR3 coding DNA: TGTGCCAGCAGCTTGGTGGGGCGCTACAATGAGCAGTTCTTC.

V gene TRBV7-2 combines with J gene TRBJ2-7, with TRBD2 matching 12 bases. J was trimmed by 7 bases and V by 1 base; bases with no gene match: 8. The germline gives CDR1 SGHTA, CDR2 FQGNSA. The CDR3 covers 16 residues. CDR3 amino acids: CASSLVVASGRGEQYF. The CDR3 DNA reads as TGTGCCAGCAGCTTAGTGGTGGCTAGCGGGAGGGGGGAGCAGTACTTC.

In DNA form, the CDR3 reads TGTGCCATCAGTGTTAGAGGGGCGGGGACTGAAGCTTTCTTT. Translating it yields CAISVRGAGTEAFF. The V call is TRBV10-3, the J call TRBJ1-1, with D possibly TRBD1 on 5 matching bases. Trimming took 4 bases from V and 5 from J, leaving 14 bases between them. The germline V gene encodes CDR1 ENHRY and CDR2 SYGVKD. The CDR3 runs to 14 residues.

This chain joins TRBV6-5 and TRBJ1-1; D may be TRBD1 (5 bases). V lost 0 bases to trimming and J lost 2 bases, with 13 bases between them. Per the germline V gene, CDR1 is MNHEY and CDR2 is SVGAGI. The CDR3 has 16 amino acids. The CDR3 is CASSYSLPGYNTEAFF. CDR3 DNA: TGTGCCAGCAGTTACTCCCTACCAGGGTACAACACTGAAGCTTTCTTT.

This chain's CDR3 is CASKTGTGYYEQYF. CDR3 sequence (DNA): TGTGCCAGCAAAACCGGGACAGGGTACTACGAGCAGTACTTC. The chain has TRBV6-5 and TRBJ2-7; the match to TRBD1 covers 9 bases. CDR3 size: 14 residues. The ends lost 7 bases at V and 3 bases at J; junction bases unmatched: 7. Germline lookup yields CDR1 MNHEY and CDR2 SVGAGI.

The chain uses TRBV28 and TRBJ1-1; 9 bases are a match to TRBD1. Looked up from germline, CDR1 is MDHEN and CDR2 is SYDVKM. This CDR3 is built from 15 residues. V dropped 7 bases and J dropped 5; count of bases not matched to a gene: 11. The CDR3 protein is CASTSPGTGKTEAFF. The CDR3 DNA reads TGTGCCAGCACATCTCCCGGGACAGGGAAAACTGAAGCTTTCTTT.

This clone was recorded a few times. This chain uses TRBV9 with TRBJ2-7, with 10 positions matching TRBD2. Looked up from germline, CDR1 is SGDLS and CDR2 is YYNGEE. The ends lost 4 bases at V and 6 bases at J; junction bases unmatched: 16. CDR3 size: 17 residues. The CDR3 loop is CASSPRGGAGGPLEQYF. CDR3 sequence (DNA): TGTGCCAGCAGCCCCAGAGGAGGAGCGGGAGGGCCACTCGAGCAGTACTTC.

The chain uses TRBV4-2 and TRBJ2-7; the D gene is possibly TRBD1 (6 bases). Germline V gives CDR1 LGHNA, CDR2 YNFKEQ. V lost 1 base and J 0 bases, leaving 10 bases between the germline ends. The CDR3 length is 15 residues. CDR3 residues: CASSQGPTGSYEQYF. DNA of the CDR3: TGTGCCAGCAGCCAAGGCCCGACAGGCTCCTACGAGCAGTACTTC.

The chain combines TRBV19 with TRBJ2-7, with 7 bases aligning to TRBD1. From germline, CDR1 is LNHDA and CDR2 SQIVND (reference sequence). The CDR3 loop spans 16 amino acids. After removal of 2 bases from V and 2 bases from J, the junction contained 9 bases not matched to a gene. CDR3 amino acids: CASSIMAAGGTYEQYF. The CDR3 nucleotides read TGTGCCAGTAGTATAATGGCCGCAGGGGGTACCTACGAGCAGTACTTC.

The V gene is TRBV7-6, the J gene TRBJ1-5; D not certain. The CDR3 loop spans 15 amino acids. Germline CDR1 SGHVS, CDR2 FNYEAQ. V was cut by 1 base and J by 0 bases, with 7 bases left in between. CDR3 amino acids: CASSLVSGSNQPQHF. The CDR3 bases are TGTGCCAGCAGCTTAGTATCGGGTAGCAATCAGCCCCAGCATTTT.

Only one count was recorded for this clone. This chain uses TRBV5-1 with TRBJ1-1, with 7 nucleotides matching TRBD1. This CDR3 has 13 residues. The germline V gene encodes CDR1 SGHRS and CDR2 YFSETQ. The V and J ends lost 4 bases and 3 bases, in that order; junction bases with no gene match: 3. CDR3 region: CASSIGQDTEAFF. The DNA of the CDR3 is TGCGCCAGCAGCATCGGACAGGACACTGAAGCTTTCTTT. Full variable domain (remainder filled in from reference TRBV5-1 and TRBJ1-1): KAGVTQTPRYLIKTRGQQVTLSCSPISGHRSVSWYQQTPGQGLQFLFEYFSETQRNKGNFPGRFSGRQFSNSRSEMNVSTLELGDSALYLCASSIGQDTEAFFGQGTRLTVV.